Following are 29 T cell receptor beta chains from one sample sequenced in a study of T cell responses to AZD1222 COVID-19 vaccine. Some clones are missing from TCRdb's copy, which holds only in-frame ones; the method was immunoSEQ multiplex PCR. The repertoire holds around 92,000 clones, with roughly nine tenths as singletons. The material was peripheral blood, obtained on day 0 of AZD1222 vaccination. These receptors were collected from an adult in good health.

In this sample, this clone turned up a few times. The rearrangement links TRBV9 to TRBJ1-6, with TRBD1 as a possible D gene (6 bases). Germline V lookup: CDR1 SGDLS, CDR2 YYNGEE. The CDR3 consists of 19 residues. V was pared by 6 bases and J by 5 bases, with 27 bases between. CDR3 sequence reads: CASTPDSEVWGADNSPLHF. DNA of the CDR3: TGTGCCAGCACCCCGGACTCAGAGGTCTGGGGGGCCGATAATTCACCCCTCCACTTT.

J is TRBJ1-4 and V is TRBV4-2; D not certain. This CDR3 spans 15 amino acids. CDR1 is LGHNA and CDR2 is YNFKEQ in the germline V gene. Trimming removed 1 base from V and 7 bases from J, with 13 bases in between. CDR3 DNA: TGTGCCAGCAGCCAAGGTGCAGCACGTAGTGAAAAACTGTTTTTT. It specifies CASSQGAARSEKLFF.

The rearrangement joins TRBV28 to TRBJ1-4; a possible D gene is TRBD1 (5 bases). The CDR3 is 15 amino acids. CDR1 MDHEN and CDR2 SYDVKM come from the germline V gene. V lost 5 bases, J lost 4 bases, and 14 bases lay in between. This CDR3 is CASSHLPTVNEKLFF. The CDR3 coding sequence is TGTGCCAGCAGTCACCTACCGACAGTTAATGAAAAACTGTTTTTT. Combining the CDR3 with reference TRBV28 and TRBJ1-4 gives the whole variable domain DVKVTQSSRYLVKRTGEKVFLECVQDMDHENMFWYRQDPGLGLRLIYFSYDVKMKEKGDIPEGYSVSREKKERFSLILESASTNQTSMYLCASSHLPTVNEKLFFGSGTQLSVL.

The CDR3 is CASGVGGELFF. CDR3 nucleotide sequence: TGTGCCAGCGGTGTAGGCGGGGAGCTGTTTTTT. V gene TRBV6-4 combines with J gene TRBJ2-2; D remains ambiguous. Germline V gives CDR1 MRHNA, CDR2 SNTAGT. V dropped 8 bases and J dropped 7 bases, with 8 bases sitting between them. CDR3 length equals 11 residues.

This clone was seen only once. The chain couples TRBV6-5 to TRBJ1-5; the D is unclear. V lost 6 bases to trimming and J lost 1 base, with 10 bases between them. Germline CDR1 reads MNHEY; CDR2 reads SVGAGI. There are 14 residues in the CDR3. For the CDR3, the DNA is TGTGCCAGCAGCGCAGGACCGAGCAATCAGCCCCAGCATTTT. This gives the protein CASSAGPSNQPQHF.

The gene calls are TRBV29-1 and TRBJ1-1; maybe TRBD1 (5 bases). Germline V CDR1 and CDR2: SQVTM, ANQGSEA. The CDR3 consists of 14 residues. Trimming stripped 7 bases from V and 3 bases from J, with 18 bases between. CDR3 in amino acids: CSAPPGSPDTEAFF. CDR3 in DNA: TGCAGCGCTCCCCCAGGGTCCCCGGACACTGAAGCTTTCTTT.

The chain carries TRBV24-1 and TRBJ2-5; TRBD2 might be the D (6 bases). Per the germline V gene, CDR1 is KGHDR and CDR2 is SFDVKD. This CDR3 is 11 amino acids long. Trimming shortened V by 7 bases and J by 7 bases, and 9 bases separated the two germline ends. The CDR3 coding sequence is TGTGCCACCAGCGGGAGTGGGACCCAGTACTTC. Its protein product is CATSGSGTQYF.

The chain combines TRBV7-9 with TRBJ2-1; 7 bases are a match to TRBD1. CDR1 is SEHNR, CDR2 FQNEAQ, per germline (reference sequence). V shed 2 bases and J 3 bases; nucleotides not matched to a gene: 1. There are 14 residues in the CDR3. The CDR3: CASSLRTGYNEQFF. The DNA of the CDR3 is TGTGCCAGCAGCTTAAGGACAGGCTACAATGAGCAGTTCTTC.

The chain couples TRBV5-8 to TRBJ1-5; the match to TRBD1 covers 11 bases. The CDR3 length is 15 residues. Per the germline V gene, CDR1 is SGHTS and CDR2 is YDEGEE. Germline trimming cut 3 bases from V and 5 bases from J; bases unmatched to any gene: 4. The CDR3 nucleotides are TGTGCCAGCAGCTACCGGGACAGGGGGGATCAGCCCCAGCATTTT. Protein: CASSYRDRGDQPQHF.

The CDR3 region is CASSLVATGATEAFF. Here the CDR3 DNA reads TGCGCCAGCAGCCTCGTAGCGACAGGCGCCACTGAAGCTTTCTTT. This chain uses TRBV4-3 with TRBJ1-1; TRBD1 might be the D (6 bases). The germline V and J ends were trimmed by 4 bases and 4 bases, with 16 bases remaining between them. The CDR3 covers 15 residues. CDR1 is LGHNA, CDR2 YSLEER, per germline.

J is TRBJ1-2 and V is TRBV7-9; D remains unclear. The germline CDR1 and CDR2 sequences are SEHNR and FQNEAQ (reference sequence). The CDR3 loop spans 14 amino acids. V was cut by 1 base and J by 1 base, with 7 bases left in between. CDR3 sequence (DNA): TGTGCCAGCAGCTTAGTTAGGGATAACTATGGCTACACCTTC. Translation gives CASSLVRDNYGYTF. Looking up the rest from reference TRBV7-9 and TRBJ1-2 gives the full variable domain: DTGVSQNPRHKITKRGQNVTFRCDPISEHNRLYWYRQTLGQGPEFLTYFQNEAQLEKSRLLSDRFSAERPKGSFSTLEIQRTEQGDSAMYLCASSLVRDNYGYTFGSGTRLTVV.

The chain is built from TRBV3-1 (or the pseudogene TRBV3-2) and TRBJ1-3; D gene ambiguous. This CDR3 contains 15 residues. Trimming took off 0 bases at V and 1 base at J, with 7 bases between the two ends. The germline V gene encodes CDR1 LGHDT and CDR2 YNNKEL (reference sequence). In nucleotides, the CDR3 is TGTGCCAGCAGCCAAGATTCAACTTCTGGAAACACCATATATTTT. It yields the protein CASSQDSTSGNTIYF.

This chain links TRBV11-2 with TRBJ2-2; maybe TRBD1 (5 bases). This CDR3 is 18 amino acids long. Trimming took 4 bases from V and 4 from J, leaving 22 bases between them. In germline, CDR1 is SGHAT, CDR2 FQNNGV. CDR3 residues: CASSSTILSRQSTGELFF. CDR3 sequence (DNA): TGTGCCAGCAGCTCTACGATACTGTCGAGACAGAGCACCGGGGAGCTGTTTTTT.

This chain uses TRBV11-3 with TRBJ1-1, with D possibly matching TRBD1 (6 bases). V lost 4 bases to trimming and J lost 12 bases, with 15 bases between them. This CDR3 contains 12 residues. Germline V gene data show CDR1 as SGHNT and CDR2 as YENEEA. The CDR3 DNA reads as TGTGCCAGCAGCTCATATGGACAGTTACCTTTCTTT. Its protein product is CASSSYGQLPFF.

This chain connects TRBV18 to TRBJ1-5, with D uncertain. Germline CDR1 and CDR2: KGHSH and LQKENI. This CDR3 spans 17 amino acids. With 1 base removed from V and 2 bases from J, the gap between germline ends came to 15 bases. The DNA of the CDR3 is TGTGCCAGCTCACCACTTGAAAGCCTCATGGGCAATCAGCCCCAGCATTTT. It encodes CASSPLESLMGNQPQHF.

The chain employs TRBV6-2 or TRBV6-3 and TRBJ1-1, with TRBD1 identical over 8 bases. The CDR3 spans 15 residues. CDR1 is MNHEY, CDR2 SVGEGT, per germline. V lost 0 bases, J lost 5 bases, and 5 bases stayed unmatched. The CDR3: CASSYSQGAFTEAFF. The CDR3 region has the DNA TGTGCCAGCAGTTACTCTCAGGGGGCGTTTACTGAAGCTTTCTTT.

This clone appeared a few times. V usage is TRBV7-9 and J usage is TRBJ2-7, with D unresolved. This CDR3 is 14 amino acids long. Germline CDR1 is SEHNR and CDR2 is FQNEAQ (reference sequence). Trimming took off 0 bases at V and 5 bases at J, with 11 bases between the two ends. CDR3 region: CASSLASLHDEQYF. CDR3 DNA: TGTGCCAGCAGCTTAGCGTCGTTGCACGACGAGCAGTACTTC.

The chain carries TRBV2 and TRBJ1-2; D is ambiguous. Trimming left V 7 bases short and J 8 bases short, with 23 bases between. The CDR3 totals 15 residues. Germline V gene sequence: CDR1 SNHLY, CDR2 FYNNEI. The CDR3 here is CASKLEKEPVWGYTF. The CDR3, as DNA: TGTGCCAGCAAATTGGAAAAGGAGCCCGTCTGGGGCTACACCTTC. Full variable domain (remainder filled in from reference TRBV2 and TRBJ1-2): EPEVTQTPSHQVTQMGQEVILRCVPISNHLYFYWYRQILGQKVEFLVSFYNNEISEKSEIFDDQFSVERPDGSNFTLKIRSTKLEDSAMYFCASKLEKEPVWGYTFGSGTRLTVV.

Only one count was recorded for this clone. The chain recombines TRBV6-5 with TRBJ1-1, with unresolved D. Per germline, CDR1 MNHEY and CDR2 SVGAGI. The length of the CDR3 is 15 residues. V was shortened by 6 bases and J by 4 bases, with 18 bases between the two germline ends. CDR3 residues: CASRTEAQGITEAFF. Here the CDR3 DNA reads TGTGCCAGCAGAACAGAAGCTCAAGGGATCACTGAAGCTTTCTTT.

The CDR3 reads CASSREGGYYGYTF. The CDR3 DNA follows: TGTGCCAGCAGCCGAGAAGGGGGGTACTATGGCTACACCTTC. The rearrangement uses TRBV3-1 (or the pseudogene TRBV3-2) and TRBJ1-2, with D possibly being TRBD1 (6 bases). CDR3 length: 14 residues. Germline assignment: CDR1 LGHDT and CDR2 YNNKEL (reference sequence). V shed 4 bases and J shed 3 bases, with 12 bases lying between them.

The rearrangement links TRBV4-1 to TRBJ1-3; D gene unclear. V was shortened by 3 bases and J by 3 bases, with 9 bases between the two germline ends. The germline V gene has CDR1 MGHRA and CDR2 YSYEKL. The CDR3 runs to 14 residues. CDR3 nucleotide sequence: TGCGCCAGCAGCCATTTAGAGGATGGAAACACCATATATTTT. Its protein is CASSHLEDGNTIYF.

The CDR3 DNA sequence: TGTGCCAGCACCTTCTCCAATCAGCCCCAGCATTTT. Translating it yields CASTFSNQPQHF. The V call is TRBV12-3 or TRBV12-4, the J call TRBJ1-5; D not resolved. Trimming took off 7 bases at V and 3 bases at J, with 7 bases between the two ends. The CDR3 extends over 12 amino acids.

The chain links TRBV4-2 to TRBJ1-2; D remains unclear. Between the trimmed V and J ends, which lost 0 bases and 3 bases, there was a span of 14 bases. The CDR3 runs to 16 residues. In germline, CDR1 is LGHNA, CDR2 YNFKEQ. The CDR3 DNA reads TGTGCCAGCAGCCAAGAGGAAAGAGGTGCACACTATGGCTACACCTTC. Translating gives CASSQEERGAHYGYTF.

V is TRBV6-4 and J is TRBJ2-3, with D perhaps matching TRBD1 (5 bases). CDR1 and CDR2 (germline): MRHNA, SNTAGT. The CDR3 covers 14 residues. The V and J ends lost 3 bases and 0 bases respectively, with 7 bases between them. As DNA, the CDR3 is TGTGCCAGCAGTGAGGGGCTTAGCACAGATACGCAGTATTTT. Residues: CASSEGLSTDTQYF.

The chain is built from TRBV9 and TRBJ1-4; TRBD1 matches 10 bases. Trimming cost V 4 bases and J 5 bases; bases outside gene matches: 2. CDR3 length equals 14 residues. Germline V gene data show CDR1 as SGDLS and CDR2 as YYNGEE. CDR3 loop: CASSPTGGNEKLFF. The CDR3 DNA follows: TGTGCCAGCAGCCCGACAGGGGGCAATGAAAAACTGTTTTTT.

The rearrangement uses TRBV4-2 and TRBJ2-2; 9 bases line up with TRBD1. CDR3 length: 15 residues. V shed 4 bases, J shed 5 bases, and the junction held 5 bases outside the gene matches. Germline V lookup: CDR1 LGHNA, CDR2 YNFKEQ. CDR3 in amino acids: CASSPGQGRTGELFF. The CDR3 DNA follows: TGTGCCAGCAGCCCGGGACAGGGAAGGACCGGGGAGCTGTTTTTT.

The chain links TRBV12-5 to TRBJ2-3; D ambiguous. The CDR3 has 12 amino acids. The V gene lost 7 bases and the J gene lost 4 bases, with 9 bases spanning the gap. Germline CDR1 and CDR2: LGHNT and FRNRAP. CDR3 protein: CASAIISDTQYF. The CDR3 DNA reads as TGTGCTAGTGCCATTATCTCAGATACGCAGTATTTT. Based on the CDR3 plus reference TRBV12-5 and TRBJ2-3, the full variable domain is DARVTQTPRHKVTEMGQEVTMRCQPILGHNTVFWYRQTMMQGLELLAYFRNRAPLDDSGMPKDRFSAEMPDATLATLKIQPSEPRDSAVYFCASAIISDTQYFGPGTRLTVL.

The CDR3, as DNA: TGTGCCAGCTCACCCGCAGGGGGGACTGAAGCTTTCTTT. Its translation is CASSPAGGTEAFF. This sequence joins TRBV18 and TRBJ1-1; 7 bases are a match to TRBD1. The trim removed 3 bases at V and 5 bases at J, leaving 3 bases unmatched. Per germline, CDR1 KGHSH and CDR2 LQKENI. This CDR3 is built from 13 residues.

The rearrangement uses TRBV20-1 and TRBJ2-3; D remains ambiguous. The CDR3 has 11 amino acids. Germline V gene sequence: CDR1 DFQATT, CDR2 SNEGSKA (reference sequence). Trimming took 6 bases from V and 0 from J, leaving 4 bases between them. The CDR3 sequence is CSATSTDTQYF. CDR3 nucleotides: TGCAGTGCGACGAGCACAGATACGCAGTATTTT.